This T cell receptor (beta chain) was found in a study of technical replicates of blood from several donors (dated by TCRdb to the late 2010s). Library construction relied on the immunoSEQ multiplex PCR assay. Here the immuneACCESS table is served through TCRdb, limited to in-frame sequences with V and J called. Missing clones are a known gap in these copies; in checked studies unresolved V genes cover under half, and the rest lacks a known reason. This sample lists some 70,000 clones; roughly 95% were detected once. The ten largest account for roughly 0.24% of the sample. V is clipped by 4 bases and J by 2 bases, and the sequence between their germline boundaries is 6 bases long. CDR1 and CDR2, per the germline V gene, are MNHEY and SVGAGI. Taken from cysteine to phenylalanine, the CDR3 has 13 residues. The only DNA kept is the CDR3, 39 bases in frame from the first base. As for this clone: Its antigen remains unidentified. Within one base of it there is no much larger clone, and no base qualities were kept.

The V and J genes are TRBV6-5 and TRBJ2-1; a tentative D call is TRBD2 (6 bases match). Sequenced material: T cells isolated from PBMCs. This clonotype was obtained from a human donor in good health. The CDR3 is CASSWGAYNEQFF. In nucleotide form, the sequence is TGTGCCAGCAGTTGGGGGGCCTACAATGAGCAGTTCTTC.